The next 17 T cell receptor beta chains were all read from a single sample in a study of CD8 T cells in Susac syndrome. Reverse transcription of roughly 0.5 to 1 ug RNA was performed with random hexamers. TCRdb re-called the immunoSEQ multiplex PCR reads through MiXCR, storing one row per CDR3 protein. The table records approximately 100,000 distinct CDR3 sequences, 80% to 95% of them present only once. The sample was CD4+ T cells from PBMCs. Receptors originate from a human donor in good health.

V gene TRBV10-3 combines with J gene TRBJ2-7; the match to TRBD2 covers 7 bases. The V and J ends lost 2 bases and 4 bases, in that order; junction bases with no gene match: 5. This CDR3 has 14 residues. CDR1 ENHRY and CDR2 SYGVKD come from the germline V gene. The CDR3 is CAISEAGGKYEQYF. CDR3 in DNA: TGTGCCATCAGTGAGGCCGGGGGGAAGTACGAGCAGTACTTC.

This chain uses TRBV7-9 with TRBJ2-3; possibly TRBD1 or TRBD2 for D (6 bases each). Trimming stripped 5 bases from V and 8 bases from J, with 20 bases between. CDR3 length equals 15 residues. In germline, CDR1 is SEHNR, CDR2 FQNEAQ (reference sequence). The CDR3 loop reads CASSAEGGPSATQYF. The CDR3 bases are TGTGCCAGCAGCGCAGAAGGGGGGCCCTCCGCTACGCAGTATTTT.

This chain links TRBV29-1 with TRBJ2-5; TRBD2 is a possible D gene (6 bases). The V gene lost 0 bases and the J gene lost 5 bases, with 7 bases spanning the gap. Germline assignment: CDR1 SQVTM and CDR2 ANQGSEA. This CDR3 is 12 amino acids long. The CDR3 sequence is CSVEDRGETQYF. Here the CDR3 DNA reads TGCAGCGTTGAAGATCGGGGGGAGACCCAGTACTTC.

The gene calls are TRBV3-1 and TRBJ2-7; D gene uncertain. Germline loops: CDR1 LGHDT, CDR2 YNNKEL (reference sequence). The V end lost 1 base, the J end lost 2 bases, and 15 bases lay between the germline ends. This CDR3 is 16 amino acids long. CDR3 DNA: TGTGCCAGCAGCCAAGTGGAAGCCTCGGCCCCCTACGAGCAGTACTTC. It yields the protein CASSQVEASAPYEQYF.

In this sample, this clonotype turned up once. The chain is built from TRBV4-3 and TRBJ1-1, with 12 bases matching TRBD1. The CDR3 consists of 16 residues. Trimming removed 4 bases from V and 4 bases from J; junction bases left unmatched: 7. Germline lookup yields CDR1 LGHNA and CDR2 YSLEER. The CDR3 DNA reads as TGCGCCAGCAGCCTCGGGACAGGGGGCCAGGGCACTGAAGCTTTCTTT. Translating gives CASSLGTGGQGTEAFF.

V and J are TRBV19 and TRBJ1-1, with D possibly matching TRBD1 (5 bases). The CDR3 is 15 residues long. Germline lookup yields CDR1 LNHDA and CDR2 SQIVND (reference sequence). The germline V and J ends were trimmed by 4 bases and 2 bases, with 14 bases remaining between them. CDR3 loop: CASSTGGRGNTEAFF. The CDR3 DNA reads TGTGCCAGTAGTACGGGGGGGAGAGGAAACACTGAAGCTTTCTTT. Based on the CDR3 plus reference TRBV19 and TRBJ1-1, the full variable domain is DGGITQSPKYLFRKEGQNVTLSCEQNLNHDAMYWYRQDPGQGLRLIYYSQIVNDFQKGDIAEGYSVSREKKESFPLTVTSAQKNPTAFYLCASSTGGRGNTEAFFGQGTRLTVV.

This chain links TRBV20-1 with TRBJ2-3, with D uncertain. The CDR3 has 15 residues. V was cut by 5 bases and J by 3 bases, with 18 bases left in between. Germline lookup yields CDR1 DFQATT and CDR2 SNEGSKA (reference sequence). CDR3 nucleotide sequence: TGCAGTGCTCCCCGGCCGGCCACGAAGACAGATACGCAGTATTTT. It codes for CSAPRPATKTDTQYF.

V and J are TRBV20-1 and TRBJ2-1; D is undetermined. Germline CDR1 and CDR2: DFQATT and SNEGSKA (reference sequence). CDR3 length: 14 residues. Trimming left V 6 bases short and J 0 bases short, with 12 bases between. CDR3 nucleotide sequence: TGCAGTGCCCATCGACTGGCCTCCTACAATGAGCAGTTCTTC. This sequence encodes CSAHRLASYNEQFF.

The chain carries TRBV20-1 and TRBJ2-1, with D perhaps matching TRBD2 (6 bases). This CDR3 has 16 residues. V was clipped by 6 bases and J by 0 bases, with 18 bases between them. Germline V gene lookup returns CDR1 DFQATT and CDR2 SNEGSKA (reference sequence). Written as DNA, the CDR3 is TGCAGTGCCGAGGACCTAGGAGGGGTCTCCTACAATGAGCAGTTCTTC. Translating it yields CSAEDLGGVSYNEQFF.

In its sample, this clonotype was seen once. The chain combines TRBV6-5 with TRBJ1-3; D is perhaps TRBD1 (6 bases). There are 14 residues in the CDR3. Germline assignment: CDR1 MNHEY and CDR2 SVGAGI. V was trimmed by 5 bases and J by 0 bases, leaving 8 bases between them. CDR3 nucleotides: TGTGCCAGCAGTACAGGGACCTCTGGAAACACCATATATTTT. This codes for CASSTGTSGNTIYF.

The chain couples TRBV5-4 to TRBJ1-1; D is ambiguous. V lost 4 bases and J 4 bases, leaving 8 bases between the germline ends. Per germline, CDR1 SGHNT and CDR2 YYREEE (reference sequence). The CDR3 runs to 12 residues. The CDR3 DNA sequence: TGTGCCAGCAGCCATACAGCCACTGAAGCTTTCTTT. Translated: CASSHTATEAFF. The complete variable domain, with remaining parts taken from reference TRBV5-4 and TRBJ1-1, reads ETGVTQSPTHLIKTRGQQVTLRCSSQSGHNTVSWYQQALGQGPQFIFQYYREEENGRGNFPPRFSGLQFPNYSSELNVNALELDDSALYLCASSHTATEAFFGQGTRLTVV.

The chain carries TRBV4-3 and TRBJ2-2; D possibly corresponds to TRBD2 (5 bases). This CDR3 spans 14 amino acids. Germline V gene sequence: CDR1 LGHNA, CDR2 YSLEER. V dropped 0 bases and J dropped 5 bases, with 7 bases sitting between them. The CDR3 bases are TGCGCCAGCAGCCAAGAACGGGGAACCGGGGAGCTGTTTTTT. Its protein is CASSQERGTGELFF.

This chain joins TRBV5-4 and TRBJ2-3; D unresolved. The CDR3 is made up of 13 amino acids. CDR1 and CDR2 from the germline V gene are SGHNT and YYREEE (reference sequence). The germline V and J ends were trimmed by 1 base and 2 bases, with 5 bases remaining between them. The DNA for the CDR3 is TGTGCCAGCAGCTTGTCCACCACAGATACGCAGTATTTT. This translates into CASSLSTTDTQYF.

The rearrangement joins TRBV6-1 to TRBJ2-3; no reliable D call. Germline-derived CDR1 and CDR2 are MNHNS and SASEGT. Trimming took off 5 bases at V and 10 bases at J, with 10 bases between the two ends. There are 11 residues in the CDR3. CDR3 in amino acids: CASSPVFAQYF. The CDR3 region has the DNA TGTGCCAGCAGTCCCGTCTTCGCGCAGTATTTT.

This chain connects TRBV5-1 to TRBJ2-3, with TRBD1 matching 9 bases. The CDR3 spans 16 residues. Germline V CDR1 and CDR2: SGHRS, YFSETQ. V lost 7 bases and J lost 1; bases outside the gene matches: 10. CDR3 DNA sequence: TGCGCCAGCTCAACTCCTCGACAGGGGGGCACAGATACGCAGTATTTT. Its protein is CASSTPRQGGTDTQYF.

V gene TRBV6-2 or TRBV6-3 combines with J gene TRBJ2-5, with 7 positions matching TRBD1. Per germline, CDR1 MNHEY and CDR2 SVGEGT. The V and J ends lost 6 bases and 6 bases, in that order; junction bases with no gene match: 13. This CDR3 is built from 15 residues. The CDR3 is CASSRPTGRIKTQYF. As DNA, the CDR3 is TGTGCCAGCAGCCGACCGACAGGGCGGATAAAGACCCAGTACTTC.

This chain connects TRBV20-1 to TRBJ1-6, with D possibly TRBD1 on 5 matching bases. Trimming removed 4 bases from V and 9 bases from J, with 19 bases in between. The CDR3 is 15 residues long. Germline values: CDR1 DFQATT, CDR2 SNEGSKA (reference sequence). CDR3 in amino acids: CSAKLPQGVSSPLHF. CDR3 DNA: TGCAGTGCTAAACTTCCCCAGGGTGTCTCTTCACCCCTCCACTTT.